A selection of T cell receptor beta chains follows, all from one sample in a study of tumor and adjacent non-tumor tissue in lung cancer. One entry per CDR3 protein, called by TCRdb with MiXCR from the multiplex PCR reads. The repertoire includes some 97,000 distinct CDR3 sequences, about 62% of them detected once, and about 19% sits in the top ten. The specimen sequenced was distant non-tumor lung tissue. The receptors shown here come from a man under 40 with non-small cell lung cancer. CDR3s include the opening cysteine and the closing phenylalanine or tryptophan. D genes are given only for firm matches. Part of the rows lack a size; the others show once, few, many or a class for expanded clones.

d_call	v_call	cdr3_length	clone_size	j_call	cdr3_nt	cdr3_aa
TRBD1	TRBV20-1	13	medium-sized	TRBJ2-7	TGCAGTGTCCCGGGACAGGGGGCTTACGAGCAGTACTTC	CSVPGQGAYEQYF
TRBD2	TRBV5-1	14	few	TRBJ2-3	TGTGCCAGCAGAGCGGGGGTAGCCACAGATACGCAGTATTTT	CASRAGVATDTQYF
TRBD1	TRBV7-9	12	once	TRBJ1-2	TGTACCAGCAGCCGGGACAGGGAGGGCTACACCTTC	CTSSRDREGYTF
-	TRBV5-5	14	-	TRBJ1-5	TGTACCAGCAGCTTGGGTTGCCTAGATCAGCCCCAGCATTTT	CTSSLGCLDQPQHF
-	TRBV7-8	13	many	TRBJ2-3	TGTGCCAGCAGCTTAGTACCCATAGATACGCAGTATTTT	CASSLVPIDTQYF
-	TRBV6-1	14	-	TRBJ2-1	TGTGCCAGCAGTGAATCCGGCCCCTACAATGAGCAGTTCTTC	CASSESGPYNEQFF
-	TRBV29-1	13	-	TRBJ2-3	TGCAGCGTTCCGGGACTTATCACAGTTACGAAGTATTTT	CSVPGLITVTKYF
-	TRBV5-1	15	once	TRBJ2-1	TGCGCCAGCAGTGCTCAGCCCCCCTTGGGAAATGAGCATTTCTTC	CASSAQPPLGNEHFF
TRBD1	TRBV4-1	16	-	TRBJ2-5	TGCGCCAGCAGACGAGAGGGGGCAGGGTTGCTAGAGACCCAGTACTTC	CASRREGAGLLETQYF
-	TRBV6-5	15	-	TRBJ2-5	TGTGCCAGCAGTTGCTCTCGCCGAAGGCAAGAGACGCAGTACTTC	CASSCSRRRQETQYF
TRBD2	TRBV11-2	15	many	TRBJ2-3	TGTGCCAGCAGCTTGGGACAGACTAGCGGAGATACGCAGTATTTT	CASSLGQTSGDTQYF
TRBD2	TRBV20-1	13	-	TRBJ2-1	TGCAGTGCCATCGGGGAGGGCAACAATGAGCGGTTCTTC	CSAIGEGNNERFF
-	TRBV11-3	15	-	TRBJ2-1	TGTGCCAGCAGCCTATTGTCGTCTCCCTACAATGAGCAGTTCTTC	CASSLLSSPYNEQFF
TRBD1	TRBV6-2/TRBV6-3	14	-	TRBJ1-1	TGTGCCTGCAATTACAGGGGCCGGGGGACTGAAGCTTTATTT	CACNYRGRGTEALF
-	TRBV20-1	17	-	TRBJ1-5	TGCAGTGCCGTCCGTTCGGGGGGCGAACTTACTTATCAGCCCCAGCATTTT	CSAVRSGGELTYQPQHF
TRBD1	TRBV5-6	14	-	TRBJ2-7	TGTACCAGCAGCGGAACCCACAGGGGGTACGAGCAGTGTTTC	CTSSGTHRGYEQCF